These 10 T cell receptor beta chains originate from one sample sequenced in a study of brain T cells in children with intractable seizures. The method was immunoSEQ multiplex PCR; TCRdb's version includes in-frame clones alone and lacks a portion of them. The table lists 78,000 or so clones, about 93% of them singletons, with roughly a quarter in the top ten. Sample: peripheral blood, taken at surgery. The origin of the receptors is a girl aged 2 to 9 with Rasmussen encephalitis and intractable seizures.

The gene calls are TRBV28 and TRBJ1-6; TRBD1 agrees at 8 bases. This CDR3 region has 16 residues. J was trimmed by 5 bases and V by 1 base; bases with no gene match: 4. CDR1 is MDHEN, CDR2 SYDVKM, per germline. CDR3 amino acids: CASSLLQGANNSPLHF. The CDR3 bases are TGTGCCAGCAGTTTATTGCAGGGGGCGAATAATTCACCCCTCCACTTT.

The chain carries TRBV2 and TRBJ2-2, with 8 bases lining up with TRBD2. The V and J ends lost 5 bases and 0 bases, in that order; junction bases with no gene match: 14. This CDR3 has 19 amino acids. Germline values: CDR1 SNHLY, CDR2 FYNNEI. CDR3 residues: CASSRVVAGPYSNTGELFF. CDR3 coding DNA: TGTGCCAGCAGTCGAGTAGTAGCGGGGCCCTATTCGAACACCGGGGAGCTGTTTTTT.

To note about this clone: At one end, the junction sequence differs from germline, possibly due to a read error. The chain uses TRBV15 and TRBJ1-5; TRBD1 agrees at 7 bases. This CDR3 is built from 16 residues. Germline lookup yields CDR1 LNHNV and CDR2 YYDKDF (reference sequence). The CDR3 DNA reads as TGTGCCACCAGCAGAAGACAGGGTTCAAACAATCAGCCCCAACATTTT. This gives the protein CATSRRQGSNNQPQHF.

V is TRBV5-1 and J is TRBJ1-1; no clear D. Trimming removed 0 bases at V and 1 base at J, with 10 bases between. CDR1 and CDR2 (germline): SGHRS, YFSETQ. The CDR3 consists of 15 residues. Here the CDR3 reads CASSLAWGANTEAFF. Written as DNA, the CDR3 is TGCGCCAGCAGCTTGGCTTGGGGTGCGAACACTGAAGCTTTCTTT.

This clone appeared once. V and J are TRBV7-9 and TRBJ1-1, with D hard to call. Per the germline V gene, CDR1 is SEHNR and CDR2 is FQNEAQ (reference sequence). The V end was cut by 5 bases, the J end by 1 base, with 8 bases between. The CDR3 loop spans 13 amino acids. CDR3: CASSPRQNTEAFF. The CDR3, as DNA: TGTGCCAGCAGCCCAAGACAGAACACTGAAGCTTTCTTT.

The chain uses TRBV30 and TRBJ1-4; D unresolved. V was pared by 6 bases and J by 6 bases, with 17 bases between. The CDR3 is 14 residues long. Per germline, CDR1 GTSNPN and CDR2 SVGIG (reference sequence). The CDR3 sequence: CACFSRTTDEKLFF. The CDR3 nucleotides read TGTGCCTGCTTTTCCCGGACGACCGATGAAAAACTGTTTTTT.

The rearrangement uses TRBV6-5 and TRBJ2-7; D is undetermined. CDR1 MNHEY and CDR2 SVGAGI come from the germline V gene. V lost 7 bases and J lost 0, with 16 bases in between. This CDR3 region has 15 residues. CDR3 DNA: TGTGCCAGCAACGGAATAGCTACCCTCTCCTACGAGCAGTACTTC. Encoded protein: CASNGIATLSYEQYF.

The V call is TRBV7-3, the J call TRBJ2-1; 11 bases line up with TRBD2. Germline V gives CDR1 SGHTA, CDR2 FQGTGA. The trim removed 5 bases at V and 6 bases at J, leaving 9 bases unmatched. CDR3 length: 16 amino acids. CDR3 in amino acids: CASSLQGGTSGNEQFF. The CDR3 nucleotides are TGTGCCAGCAGCCTACAAGGTGGGACTAGCGGCAATGAGCAGTTCTTC.

The chain recombines TRBV24-1 with TRBJ2-1, with TRBD2 matching 13 bases. CDR1 and CDR2 from the germline V gene are KGHDR and SFDVKD. CDR3 length: 16 residues. Unmatched junction bases numbered 4, after V lost 5 bases and J lost 4 bases. The CDR3 spells CATSVSTSGGYNEQFF. The CDR3 DNA reads as TGTGCCACCAGTGTCTCGACTAGCGGGGGGTACAATGAGCAGTTCTTC.

Regarding this clone: The same CDR3 arises from other DNA sequences in this sample as well. This chain uses TRBV2 with TRBJ1-1; a possible D gene is TRBD1 (5 bases). CDR3 length: 14 residues. V lost 4 bases, J lost 0 bases, and 9 bases lay in between. Germline CDR1 and CDR2: SNHLY and FYNNEI. The CDR3 loop reads CASSGGRLNTEAFF. CDR3 nucleotide sequence: TGTGCCAGCAGTGGGGGACGGTTGAACACTGAAGCTTTCTTT.